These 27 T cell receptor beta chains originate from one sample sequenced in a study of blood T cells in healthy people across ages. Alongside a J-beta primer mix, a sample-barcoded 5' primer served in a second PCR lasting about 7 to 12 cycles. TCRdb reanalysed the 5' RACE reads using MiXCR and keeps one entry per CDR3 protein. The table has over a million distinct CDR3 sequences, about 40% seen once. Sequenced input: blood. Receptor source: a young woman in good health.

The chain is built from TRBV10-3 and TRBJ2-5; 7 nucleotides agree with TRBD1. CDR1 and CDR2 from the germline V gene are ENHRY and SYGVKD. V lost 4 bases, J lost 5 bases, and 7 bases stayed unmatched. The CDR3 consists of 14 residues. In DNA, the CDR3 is TGTGCCATCAGTGGACAGGGCGGCAGGGAGACCCAGTACTTC. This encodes CAISGQGGRETQYF.

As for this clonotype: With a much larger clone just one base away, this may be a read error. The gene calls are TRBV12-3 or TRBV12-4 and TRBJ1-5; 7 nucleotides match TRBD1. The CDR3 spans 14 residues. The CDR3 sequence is CTSSPTGTNQPQHF. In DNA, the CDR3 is TGTACCAGCAGCCCGACAGGGACCAATCAGCCCCAGCATTTT.

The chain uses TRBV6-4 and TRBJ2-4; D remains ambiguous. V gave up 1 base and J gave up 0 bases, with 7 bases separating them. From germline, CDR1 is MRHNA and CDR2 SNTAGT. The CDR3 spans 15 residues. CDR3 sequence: CASSDFRVAKNIQYF. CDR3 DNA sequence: TGTGCCAGCAGTGACTTCCGAGTAGCCAAAAACATTCAGTACTTC.

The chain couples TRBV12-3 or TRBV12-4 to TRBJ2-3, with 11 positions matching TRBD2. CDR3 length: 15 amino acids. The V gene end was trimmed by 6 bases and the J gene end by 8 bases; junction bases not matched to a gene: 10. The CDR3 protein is CASRNSGGAPGTQYF. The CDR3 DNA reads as TGTGCCAGCAGAAATAGCGGGGGGGCCCCGGGTACGCAGTATTTT.

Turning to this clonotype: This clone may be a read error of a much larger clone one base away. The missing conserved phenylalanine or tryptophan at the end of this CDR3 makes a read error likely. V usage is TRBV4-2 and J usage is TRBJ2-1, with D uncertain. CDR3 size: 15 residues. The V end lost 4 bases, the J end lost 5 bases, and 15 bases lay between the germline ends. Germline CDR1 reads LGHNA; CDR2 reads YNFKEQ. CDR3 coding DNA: TGTGCCAGCAGCCTCGCCCTCGAGAGGAACAATGAGCAGTTCTTA. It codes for CASSLALERNNEQFL.

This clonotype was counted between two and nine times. CDR3 coding DNA: TGTGCCAGCAGCCCCCGGGGGGGCCACAACGAGCAGTACTTC. Translated, it gives CASSPRGGHNEQYF. The genes are TRBV7-2 and TRBJ2-7; 8 bases agree with TRBD2. V dropped 5 bases and J dropped 5; count of bases not matched to a gene: 8. Germline-derived CDR1 and CDR2 are SGHTA and FQGNSA. This CDR3 has 14 amino acids. Full variable domain (remainder filled in from reference TRBV7-2 and TRBJ2-7): GAGVSQSPSNKVTEKGKDVELRCDPISGHTALYWYRQSLGQGLEFLIYFQGNSAPDKSGLPSDRFSAERTGGSVSTLTIQRTQQEDSAVYLCASSPRGGHNEQYFGPGTRLTVT.

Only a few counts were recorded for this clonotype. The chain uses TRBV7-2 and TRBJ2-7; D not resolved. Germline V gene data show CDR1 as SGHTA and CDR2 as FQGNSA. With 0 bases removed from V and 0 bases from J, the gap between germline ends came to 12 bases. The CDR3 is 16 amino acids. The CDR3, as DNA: TGTGCCAGCAGCTTAGCGGCTGGCGGATACTCCTACGAGCAGTACTTC. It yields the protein CASSLAAGGYSYEQYF.

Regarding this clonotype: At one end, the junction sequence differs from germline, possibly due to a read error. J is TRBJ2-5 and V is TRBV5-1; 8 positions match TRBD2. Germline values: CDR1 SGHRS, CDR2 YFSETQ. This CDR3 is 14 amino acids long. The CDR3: CASSPSGGQEAQYF. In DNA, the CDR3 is TGCGCCAGCAGCCCAAGCGGGGGACAAGAGGCCCAGTACTTC.

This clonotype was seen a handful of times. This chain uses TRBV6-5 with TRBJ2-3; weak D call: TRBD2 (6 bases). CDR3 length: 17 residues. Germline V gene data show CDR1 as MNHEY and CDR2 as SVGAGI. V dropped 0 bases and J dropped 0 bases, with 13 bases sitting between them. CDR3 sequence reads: CASSYSRLASSTDTQYF. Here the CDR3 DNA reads TGTGCCAGCAGTTACTCGAGGCTAGCGTCTAGCACAGATACGCAGTATTTT.

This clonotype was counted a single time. CDR3 DNA sequence: TGTGCCTGGAGTCCAGGGACTAGCGGGACACCCTACGAGCAGTACTTC. Protein product: CAWSPGTSGTPYEQYF. The chain has TRBV30 and TRBJ2-7, with TRBD2 matching over 13 bases. V dropped 2 bases and J dropped 2; count of bases not matched to a gene: 6. This CDR3 has 16 residues. The germline V gene has CDR1 GTSNPN and CDR2 SVGIG (reference sequence).

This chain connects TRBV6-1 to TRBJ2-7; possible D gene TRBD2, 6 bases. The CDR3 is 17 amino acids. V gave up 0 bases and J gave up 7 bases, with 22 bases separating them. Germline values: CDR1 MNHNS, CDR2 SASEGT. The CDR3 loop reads CASSEAWRGSSYNEQYF. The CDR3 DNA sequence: TGTGCCAGCAGTGAAGCCTGGCGGGGAAGCTCCTACAATGAGCAGTACTTC.

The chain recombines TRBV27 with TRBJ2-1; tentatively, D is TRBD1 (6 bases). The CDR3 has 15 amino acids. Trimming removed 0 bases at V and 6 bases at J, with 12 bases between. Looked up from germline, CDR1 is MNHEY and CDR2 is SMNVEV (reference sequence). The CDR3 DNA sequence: TGTGCCAGCAGTTTATCTACCGGACAGTGCAATGAGCAGTTCTTC. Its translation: CASSLSTGQCNEQFF.

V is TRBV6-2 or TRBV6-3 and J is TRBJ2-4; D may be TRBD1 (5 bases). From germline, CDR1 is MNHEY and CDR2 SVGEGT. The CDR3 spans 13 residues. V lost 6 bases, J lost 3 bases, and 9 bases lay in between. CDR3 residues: CASRPDSKNIQYF. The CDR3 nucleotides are TGTGCCAGCAGACCCGACAGCAAAAACATTCAGTACTTC.

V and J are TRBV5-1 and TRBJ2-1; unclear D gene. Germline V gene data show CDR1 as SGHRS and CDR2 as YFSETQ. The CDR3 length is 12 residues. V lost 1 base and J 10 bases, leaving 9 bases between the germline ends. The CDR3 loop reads CASSLISREQFF. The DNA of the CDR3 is TGCGCCAGCAGCTTGATCTCTAGGGAGCAGTTCTTC. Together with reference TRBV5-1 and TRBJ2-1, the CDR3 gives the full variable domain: KAGVTQTPRYLIKTRGQQVTLSCSPISGHRSVSWYQQTPGQGLQFLFEYFSETQRNKGNFPGRFSGRQFSNSRSEMNVSTLELGDSALYLCASSLISREQFFGPGTRLTVL.

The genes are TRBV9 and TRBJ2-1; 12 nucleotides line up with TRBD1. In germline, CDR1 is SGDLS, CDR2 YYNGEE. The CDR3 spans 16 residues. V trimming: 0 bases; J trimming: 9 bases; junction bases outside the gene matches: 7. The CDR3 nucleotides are TGTGCCAGCAGCGTAGGGGGACAGGGGGCGTGGAGTGAGCAGTTCTTC. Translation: CASSVGGQGAWSEQFF.

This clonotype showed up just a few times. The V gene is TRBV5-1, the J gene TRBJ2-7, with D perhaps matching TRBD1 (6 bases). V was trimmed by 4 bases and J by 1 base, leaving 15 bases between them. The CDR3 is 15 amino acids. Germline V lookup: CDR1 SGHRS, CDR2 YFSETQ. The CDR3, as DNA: TGCGCCAGCAGCCTACAGGGCGGTGTGTCCTACGAGCAGTACTTC. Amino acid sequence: CASSLQGGVSYEQYF.

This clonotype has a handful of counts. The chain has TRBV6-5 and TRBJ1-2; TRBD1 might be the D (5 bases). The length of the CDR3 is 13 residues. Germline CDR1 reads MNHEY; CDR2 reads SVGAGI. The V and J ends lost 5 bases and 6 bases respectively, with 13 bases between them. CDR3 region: CASSPDQGDGYTF. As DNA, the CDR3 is TGTGCCAGCAGTCCGGACCAAGGGGATGGCTACACCTTC.

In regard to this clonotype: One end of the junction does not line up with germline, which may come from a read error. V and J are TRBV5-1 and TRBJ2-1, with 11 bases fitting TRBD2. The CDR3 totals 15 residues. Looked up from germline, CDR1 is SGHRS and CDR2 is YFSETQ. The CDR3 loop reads CANSLAGGPYNEQFF. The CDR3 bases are TGCGCCAACAGCTTAGCGGGGGGGCCCTACAATGAGCAGTTCTTC.

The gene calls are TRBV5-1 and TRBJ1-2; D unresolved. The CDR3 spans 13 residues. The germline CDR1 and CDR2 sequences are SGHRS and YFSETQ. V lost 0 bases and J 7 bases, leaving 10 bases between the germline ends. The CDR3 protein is CASSLEGKGGYTF. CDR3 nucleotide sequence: TGCGCCAGCAGCTTGGAAGGGAAGGGTGGCTACACCTTC. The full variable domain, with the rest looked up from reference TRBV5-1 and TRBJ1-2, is KAGVTQTPRYLIKTRGQQVTLSCSPISGHRSVSWYQQTPGQGLQFLFEYFSETQRNKGNFPGRFSGRQFSNSRSEMNVSTLELGDSALYLCASSLEGKGGYTFGSGTRLTVV.

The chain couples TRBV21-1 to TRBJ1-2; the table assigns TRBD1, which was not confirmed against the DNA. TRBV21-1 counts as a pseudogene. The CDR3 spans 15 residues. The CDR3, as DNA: TGTGCCAGCAGCAAAGTGGTAAAACAGGGAAACGGCTACACCTTC. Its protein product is CASSKVVKQGNGYTF.

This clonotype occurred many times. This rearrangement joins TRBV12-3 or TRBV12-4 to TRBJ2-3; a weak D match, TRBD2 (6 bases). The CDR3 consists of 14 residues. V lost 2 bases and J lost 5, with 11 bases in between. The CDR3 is CASSLKSREDTQYF. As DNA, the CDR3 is TGTGCCAGCAGTTTAAAATCGCGGGAAGATACGCAGTATTTT.

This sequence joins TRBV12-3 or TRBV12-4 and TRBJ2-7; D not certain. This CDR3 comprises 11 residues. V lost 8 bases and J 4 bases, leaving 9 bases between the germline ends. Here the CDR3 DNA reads TGTGCCAGCCAAGCCGGATACGAGCAGTACTTC. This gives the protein CASQAGYEQYF.

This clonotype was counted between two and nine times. This CDR3 reads CASHCQDRVEKLFF. CDR3 coding DNA: TGTGCCAGCCACTGTCAGGACAGGGTAGAAAAACTGTTTTTT. The V and J genes are TRBV27 and TRBJ1-4; 8 bases align to TRBD1. CDR3 length equals 14 residues. V shed 8 bases and J 8 bases; nucleotides not matched to a gene: 10. Germline CDR1 MNHEY, CDR2 SMNVEV (reference sequence). The full variable domain, in which reference TRBV27 and TRBJ1-4 provide the parts outside the CDR3, is EAQVTQNPRYLITVTGKKLTVTCSQNMNHEYMSWYRQDPGLGLRQIYYSMNVEVTDKGDVPEGYKVSRKEKRNFPLILESPSPNQTSLYFCASHCQDRVEKLFFGSGTQLSVL.

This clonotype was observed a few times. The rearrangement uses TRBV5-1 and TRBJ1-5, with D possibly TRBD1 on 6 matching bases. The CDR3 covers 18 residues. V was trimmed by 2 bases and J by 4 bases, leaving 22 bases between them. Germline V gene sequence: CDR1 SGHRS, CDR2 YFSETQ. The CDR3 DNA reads TGCGCCAGCAGCTTTGGGCCGGGGGGGGCGAAGGGAAATCAGCCCCAGCATTTT. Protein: CASSFGPGGAKGNQPQHF.

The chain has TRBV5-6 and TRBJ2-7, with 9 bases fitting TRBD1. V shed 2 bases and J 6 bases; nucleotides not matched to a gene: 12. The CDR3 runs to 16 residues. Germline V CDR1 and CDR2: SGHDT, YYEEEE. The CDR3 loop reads CASSLGSGQGFSEQYF. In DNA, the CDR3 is TGTGCCAGCAGCTTAGGATCGGGACAGGGATTCTCCGAGCAGTACTTC.

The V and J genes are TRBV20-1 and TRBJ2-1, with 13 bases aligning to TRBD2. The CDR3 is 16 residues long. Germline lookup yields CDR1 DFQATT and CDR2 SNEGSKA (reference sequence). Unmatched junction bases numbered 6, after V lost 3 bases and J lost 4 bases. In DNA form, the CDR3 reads TGCAGTGCTAGGCCCGGGACTAGCGGGAAATACAATGAGCAGTTCTTC. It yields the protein CSARPGTSGKYNEQFF.

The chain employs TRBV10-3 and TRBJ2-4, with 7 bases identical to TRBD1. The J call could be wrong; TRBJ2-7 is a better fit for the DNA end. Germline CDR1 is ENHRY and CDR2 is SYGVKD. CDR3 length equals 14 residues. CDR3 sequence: CANREGANAYEQYF. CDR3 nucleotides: TGTGCCAACCGCGAGGGGGCGAATGCCTACGAGCAGTACTTC.